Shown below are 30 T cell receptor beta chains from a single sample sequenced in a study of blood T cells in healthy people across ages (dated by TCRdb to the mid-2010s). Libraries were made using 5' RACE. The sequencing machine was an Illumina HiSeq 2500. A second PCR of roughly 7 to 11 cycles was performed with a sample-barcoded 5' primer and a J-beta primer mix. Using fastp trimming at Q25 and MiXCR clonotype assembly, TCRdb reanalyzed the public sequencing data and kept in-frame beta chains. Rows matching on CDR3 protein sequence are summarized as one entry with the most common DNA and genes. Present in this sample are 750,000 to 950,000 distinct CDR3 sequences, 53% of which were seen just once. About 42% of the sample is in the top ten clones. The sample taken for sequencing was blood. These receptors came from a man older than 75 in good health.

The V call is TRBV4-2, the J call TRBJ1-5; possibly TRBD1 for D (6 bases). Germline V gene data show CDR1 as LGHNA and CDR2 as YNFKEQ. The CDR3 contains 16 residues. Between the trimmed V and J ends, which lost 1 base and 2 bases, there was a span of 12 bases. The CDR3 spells CASSQGLGAGNQPQHF. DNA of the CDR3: TGTGCCAGCAGCCAAGGACTGGGGGCCGGCAATCAGCCCCAGCATTTT.

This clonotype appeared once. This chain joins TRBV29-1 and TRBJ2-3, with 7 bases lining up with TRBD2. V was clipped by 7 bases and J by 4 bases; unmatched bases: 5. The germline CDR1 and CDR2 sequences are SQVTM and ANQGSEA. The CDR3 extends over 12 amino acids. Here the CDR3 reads CSAQRGADTQYF. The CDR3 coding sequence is TGCAGCGCCCAGCGGGGCGCAGATACGCAGTATTTT.

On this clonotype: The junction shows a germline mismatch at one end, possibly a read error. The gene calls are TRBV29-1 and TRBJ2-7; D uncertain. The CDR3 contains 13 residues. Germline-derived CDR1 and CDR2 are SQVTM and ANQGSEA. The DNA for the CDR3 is TGCGGCGTTGAAGATCATGGCAGCTACGAGCAGTACTTC. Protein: CGVEDHGSYEQYF.

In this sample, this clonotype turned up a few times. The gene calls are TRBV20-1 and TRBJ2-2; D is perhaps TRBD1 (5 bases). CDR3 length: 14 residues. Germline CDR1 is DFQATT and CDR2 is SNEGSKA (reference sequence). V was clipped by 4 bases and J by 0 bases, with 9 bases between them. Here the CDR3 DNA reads TGCAGTGCTACCCAGGACACGAACACCGGGGAGCTGTTTTTT. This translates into CSATQDTNTGELFF.

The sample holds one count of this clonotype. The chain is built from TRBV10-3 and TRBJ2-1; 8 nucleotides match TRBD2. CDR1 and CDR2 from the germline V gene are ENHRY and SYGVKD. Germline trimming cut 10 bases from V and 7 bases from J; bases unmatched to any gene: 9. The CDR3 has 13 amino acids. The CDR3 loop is CATQGLAENEQFF. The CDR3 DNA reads TGTGCCACCCAAGGACTAGCCGAGAATGAGCAGTTCTTC.

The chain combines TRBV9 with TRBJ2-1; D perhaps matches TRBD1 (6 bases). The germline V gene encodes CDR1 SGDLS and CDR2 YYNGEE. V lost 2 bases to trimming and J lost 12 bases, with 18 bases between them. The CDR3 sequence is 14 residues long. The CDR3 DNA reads TGTGCCAGCAGCGTCATCGGACAGTTTACAGCGCAGTTCTTC. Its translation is CASSVIGQFTAQFF.

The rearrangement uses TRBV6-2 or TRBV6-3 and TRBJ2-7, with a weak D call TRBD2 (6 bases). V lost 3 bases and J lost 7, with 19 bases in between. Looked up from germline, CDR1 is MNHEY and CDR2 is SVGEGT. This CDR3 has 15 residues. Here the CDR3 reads CASSYSASANNEQYF. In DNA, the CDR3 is TGTGCCAGCAGTTATTCCGCTAGCGCAAACAATGAGCAGTACTTC.

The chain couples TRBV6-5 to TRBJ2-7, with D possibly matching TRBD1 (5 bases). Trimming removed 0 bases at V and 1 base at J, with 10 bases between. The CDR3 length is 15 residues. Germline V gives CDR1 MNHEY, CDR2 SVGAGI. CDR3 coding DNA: TGTGCCAGCAGTTACTCCAGGGCGGCGTCCTACGAGCAGTACTTC. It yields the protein CASSYSRAASYEQYF.

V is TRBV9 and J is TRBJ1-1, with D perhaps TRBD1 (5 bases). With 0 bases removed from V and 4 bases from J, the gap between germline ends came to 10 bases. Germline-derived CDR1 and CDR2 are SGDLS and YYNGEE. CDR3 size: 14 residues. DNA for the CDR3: TGTGCCAGCAGCGTAGGTCAGGGTCCCACTGAAGCTTTCTTT. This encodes CASSVGQGPTEAFF.

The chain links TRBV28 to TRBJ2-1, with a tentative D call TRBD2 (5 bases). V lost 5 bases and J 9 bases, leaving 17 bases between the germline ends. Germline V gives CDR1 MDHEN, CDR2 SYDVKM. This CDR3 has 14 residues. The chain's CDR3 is CASSADLGVGEQFF. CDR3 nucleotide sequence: TGTGCCAGCAGTGCCGACCTCGGGGTCGGTGAGCAGTTCTTC.

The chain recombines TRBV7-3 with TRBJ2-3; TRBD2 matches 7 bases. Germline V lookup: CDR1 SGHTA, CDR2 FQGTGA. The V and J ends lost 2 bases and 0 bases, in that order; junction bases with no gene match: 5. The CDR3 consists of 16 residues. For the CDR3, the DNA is TGTGCCAGCAGCTTATTAGCGGGTTCTAGCACAGATACGCAGTATTTT. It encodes CASSLLAGSSTDTQYF.

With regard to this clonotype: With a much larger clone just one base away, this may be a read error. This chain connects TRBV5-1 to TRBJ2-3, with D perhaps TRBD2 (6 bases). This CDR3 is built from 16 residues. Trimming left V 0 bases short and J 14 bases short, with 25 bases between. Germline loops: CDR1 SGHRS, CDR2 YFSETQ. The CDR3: CASSLGGEMGHRHAYF. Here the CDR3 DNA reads TGCGCCAGCAGCTTGGGCGGGGAAATGGGGCACAGACACGCGTATTTT.

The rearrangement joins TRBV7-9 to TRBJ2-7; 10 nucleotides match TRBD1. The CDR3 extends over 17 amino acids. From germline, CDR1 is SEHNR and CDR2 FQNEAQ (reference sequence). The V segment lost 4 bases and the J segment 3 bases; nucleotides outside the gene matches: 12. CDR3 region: CASSSGQGGSPRYEQYF. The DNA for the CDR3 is TGTGCCAGCAGCTCAGGACAGGGGGGATCCCCACGCTACGAGCAGTACTTC.

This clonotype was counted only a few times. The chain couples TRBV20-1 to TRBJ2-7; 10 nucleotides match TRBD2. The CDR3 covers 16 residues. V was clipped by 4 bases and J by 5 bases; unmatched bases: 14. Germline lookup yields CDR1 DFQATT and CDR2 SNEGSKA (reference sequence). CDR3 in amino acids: CSATPPAGGSENEQYF. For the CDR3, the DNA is TGCAGTGCTACCCCCCCAGCGGGAGGGTCTGAAAACGAGCAGTACTTC.

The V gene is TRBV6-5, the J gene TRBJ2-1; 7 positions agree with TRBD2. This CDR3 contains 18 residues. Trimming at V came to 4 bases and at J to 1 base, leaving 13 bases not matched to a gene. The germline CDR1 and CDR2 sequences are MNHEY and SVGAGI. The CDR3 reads CASSSSLRAGRSYNEQFF. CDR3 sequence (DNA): TGTGCCAGCAGTTCCTCCTTAAGAGCGGGAAGATCCTACAATGAGCAGTTCTTC.

The CDR3 region is CSANRPSYNEQFF. The CDR3 region has the DNA TGCAGTGCGAACAGGCCCTCCTACAATGAGCAGTTCTTC. The rearrangement joins TRBV20-1 to TRBJ2-1, with a possible D match to TRBD1 (5 bases). V was pared by 6 bases and J by 0 bases, with 9 bases between. The CDR3 contains 13 residues. Looked up from germline, CDR1 is DFQATT and CDR2 is SNEGSKA (reference sequence).

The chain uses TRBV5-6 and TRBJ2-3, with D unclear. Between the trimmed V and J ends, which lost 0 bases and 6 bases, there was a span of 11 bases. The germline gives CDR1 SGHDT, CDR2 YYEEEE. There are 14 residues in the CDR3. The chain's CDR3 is CASSLAPDPDTQYF. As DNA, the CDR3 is TGTGCCAGCAGCTTGGCCCCAGACCCCGATACGCAGTATTTT.

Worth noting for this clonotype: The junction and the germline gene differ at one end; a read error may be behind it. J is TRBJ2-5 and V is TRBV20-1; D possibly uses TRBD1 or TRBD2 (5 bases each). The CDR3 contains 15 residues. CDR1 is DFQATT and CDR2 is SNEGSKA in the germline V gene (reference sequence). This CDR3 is CSAGDRGRLQETQYF. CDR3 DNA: TGCAGTGCTGGAGATCGGGGACGCCTGCAAGAGACCCAGTACTTC.

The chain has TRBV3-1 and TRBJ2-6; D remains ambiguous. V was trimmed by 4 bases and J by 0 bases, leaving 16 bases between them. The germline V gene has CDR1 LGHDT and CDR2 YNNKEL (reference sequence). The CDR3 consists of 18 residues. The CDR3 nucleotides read TGTGCCAGCAGCCCACGAGCAGGTAAAAGCTCTGGGGCCAACGTCCTGACTTTC. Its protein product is CASSPRAGKSSGANVLTF.

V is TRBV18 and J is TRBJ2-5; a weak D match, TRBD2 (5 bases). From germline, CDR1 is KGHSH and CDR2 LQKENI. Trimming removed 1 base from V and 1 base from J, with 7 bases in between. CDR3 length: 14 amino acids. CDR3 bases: TGTGCCAGCTCACCACTCCGGGGCCAAGAGACCCAGTACTTC. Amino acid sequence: CASSPLRGQETQYF.

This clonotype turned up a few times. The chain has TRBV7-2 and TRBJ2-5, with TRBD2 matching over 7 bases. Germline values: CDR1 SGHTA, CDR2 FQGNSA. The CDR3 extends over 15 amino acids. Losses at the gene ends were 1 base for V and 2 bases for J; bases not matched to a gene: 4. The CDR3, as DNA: TGTGCCAGCAGCTTAGACGGGAGGTTTCAAGAGACCCAGTACTTC. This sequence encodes CASSLDGRFQETQYF.

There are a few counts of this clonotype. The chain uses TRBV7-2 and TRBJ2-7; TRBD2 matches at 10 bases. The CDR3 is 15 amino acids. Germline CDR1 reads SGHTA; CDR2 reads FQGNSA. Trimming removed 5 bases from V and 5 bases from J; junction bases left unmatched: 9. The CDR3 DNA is TGTGCCAGCAGCGGCAGCGGGAGGGCCTCTAACGAGCAGTACTTC. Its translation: CASSGSGRASNEQYF. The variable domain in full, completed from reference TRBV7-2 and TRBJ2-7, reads GAGVSQSPSNKVTEKGKDVELRCDPISGHTALYWYRQSLGQGLEFLIYFQGNSAPDKSGLPSDRFSAERTGGSVSTLTIQRTQQEDSAVYLCASSGSGRASNEQYFGPGTRLTVT.

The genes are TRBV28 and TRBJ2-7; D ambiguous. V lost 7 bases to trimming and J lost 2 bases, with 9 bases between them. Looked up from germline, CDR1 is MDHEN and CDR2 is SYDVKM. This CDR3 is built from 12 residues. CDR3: CASTAGTYEQYF. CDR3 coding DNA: TGTGCCAGCACCGCTGGGACCTACGAGCAGTACTTC.

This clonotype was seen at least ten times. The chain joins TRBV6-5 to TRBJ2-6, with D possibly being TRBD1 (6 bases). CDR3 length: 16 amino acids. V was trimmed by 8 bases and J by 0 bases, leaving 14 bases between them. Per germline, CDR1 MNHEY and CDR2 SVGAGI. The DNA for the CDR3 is TGTGCCAGCGTGCTCGGGACACCCTCTGGGGCCAACGTCCTGACTTTC. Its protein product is CASVLGTPSGANVLTF.

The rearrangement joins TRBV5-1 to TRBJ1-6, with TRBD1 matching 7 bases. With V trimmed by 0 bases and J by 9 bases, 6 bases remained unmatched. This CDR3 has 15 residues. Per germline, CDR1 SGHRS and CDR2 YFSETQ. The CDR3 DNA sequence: TGCGCCAGCAGCTTGGAACAGGGGCGGAGTTCACCCCTCCACTTT. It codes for CASSLEQGRSSPLHF.

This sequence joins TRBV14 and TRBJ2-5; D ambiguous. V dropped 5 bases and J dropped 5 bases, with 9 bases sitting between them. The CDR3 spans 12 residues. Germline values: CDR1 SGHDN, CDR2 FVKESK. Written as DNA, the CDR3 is TGTGCCAGCAGCTCGGTGTCCGAGACCCAGTACTTC. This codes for CASSSVSETQYF.

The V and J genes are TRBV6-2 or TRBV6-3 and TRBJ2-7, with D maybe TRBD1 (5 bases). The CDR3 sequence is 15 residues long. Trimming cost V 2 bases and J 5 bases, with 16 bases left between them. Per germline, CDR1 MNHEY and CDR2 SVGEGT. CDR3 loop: CASSYLPPQGHEQYF. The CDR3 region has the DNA TGTGCCAGCAGTTACCTCCCCCCGCAGGGCCACGAGCAGTACTTC.

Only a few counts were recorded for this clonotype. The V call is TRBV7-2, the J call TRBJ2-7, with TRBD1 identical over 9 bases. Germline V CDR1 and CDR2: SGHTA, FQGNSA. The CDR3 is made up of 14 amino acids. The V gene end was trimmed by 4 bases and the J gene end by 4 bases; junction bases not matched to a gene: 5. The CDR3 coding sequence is TGTGCCAGCAGCTACACAGGGGGCAAGTACGAGCAGTACTTC. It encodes CASSYTGGKYEQYF.

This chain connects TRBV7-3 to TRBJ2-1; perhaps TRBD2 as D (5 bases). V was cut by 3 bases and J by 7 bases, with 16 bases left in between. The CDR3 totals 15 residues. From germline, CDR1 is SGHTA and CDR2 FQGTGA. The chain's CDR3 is CASSFGGSLGNEQFF. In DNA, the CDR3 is TGTGCCAGCAGCTTCGGTGGGAGCTTGGGAAATGAGCAGTTCTTC.

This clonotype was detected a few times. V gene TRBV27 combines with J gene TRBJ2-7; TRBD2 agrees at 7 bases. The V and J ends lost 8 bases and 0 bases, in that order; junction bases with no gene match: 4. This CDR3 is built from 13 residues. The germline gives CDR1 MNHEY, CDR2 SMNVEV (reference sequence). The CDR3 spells CASGWTSSYEQYF. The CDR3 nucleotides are TGTGCCAGCGGGTGGACTAGCTCCTACGAGCAGTACTTC.